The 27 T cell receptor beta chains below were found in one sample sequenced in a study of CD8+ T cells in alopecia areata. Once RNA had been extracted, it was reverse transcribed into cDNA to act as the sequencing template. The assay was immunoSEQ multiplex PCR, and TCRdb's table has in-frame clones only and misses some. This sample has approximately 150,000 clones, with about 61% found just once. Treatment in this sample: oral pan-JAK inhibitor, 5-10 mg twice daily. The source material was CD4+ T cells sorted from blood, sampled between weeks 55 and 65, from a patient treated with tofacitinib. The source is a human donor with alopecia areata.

The CDR3, as DNA: TGCGCCAGCAGCTACGCCGGGACAGTCGAGACCCAGTACTTC. Amino acids: CASSYAGTVETQYF. The V gene is TRBV5-1, the J gene TRBJ2-5, with TRBD1 matching 7 bases. V lost 3 bases to trimming and J lost 5 bases; unmatched junction nucleotides: 7. The CDR3 covers 14 residues. In germline, CDR1 is SGHRS, CDR2 YFSETQ.

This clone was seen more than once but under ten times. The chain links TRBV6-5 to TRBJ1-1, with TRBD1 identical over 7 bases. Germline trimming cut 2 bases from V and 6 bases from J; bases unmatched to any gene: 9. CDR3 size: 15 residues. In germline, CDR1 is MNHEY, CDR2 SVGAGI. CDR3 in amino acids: CASSYRGTVMAEAFF. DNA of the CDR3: TGTGCCAGCAGTTACCGGGGGACAGTAATGGCTGAAGCTTTCTTT.

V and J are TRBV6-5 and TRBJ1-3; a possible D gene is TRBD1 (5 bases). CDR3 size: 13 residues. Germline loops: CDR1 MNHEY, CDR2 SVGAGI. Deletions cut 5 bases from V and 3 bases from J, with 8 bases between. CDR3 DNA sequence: TGTGCCAGCAGTGAAGACAGTGGAAACACCATATATTTT. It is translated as CASSEDSGNTIYF.

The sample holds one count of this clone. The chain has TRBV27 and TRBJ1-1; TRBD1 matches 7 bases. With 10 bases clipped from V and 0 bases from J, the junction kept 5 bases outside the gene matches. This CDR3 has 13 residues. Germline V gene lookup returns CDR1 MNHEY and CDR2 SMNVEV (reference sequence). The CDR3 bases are TGTGCCACCCGGGGACAGTTGAACACTGAAGCTTTCTTT. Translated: CATRGQLNTEAFF.

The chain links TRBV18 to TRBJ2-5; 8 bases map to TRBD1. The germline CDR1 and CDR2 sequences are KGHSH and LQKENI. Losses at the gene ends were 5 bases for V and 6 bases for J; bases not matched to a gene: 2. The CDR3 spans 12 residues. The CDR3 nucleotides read TGTGCCAGCTCATGGGACAGGAAGACCCAGTACTTC. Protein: CASSWDRKTQYF.

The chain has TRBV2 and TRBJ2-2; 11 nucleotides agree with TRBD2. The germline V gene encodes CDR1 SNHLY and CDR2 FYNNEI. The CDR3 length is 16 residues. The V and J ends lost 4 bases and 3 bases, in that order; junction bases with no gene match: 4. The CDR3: CASSAGLAGYTGELFF. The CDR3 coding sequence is TGTGCCAGCAGTGCCGGACTAGCGGGTTACACCGGGGAGCTGTTTTTT. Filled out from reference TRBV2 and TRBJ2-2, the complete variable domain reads EPEVTQTPSHQVTQMGQEVILRCVPISNHLYFYWYRQILGQKVEFLVSFYNNEISEKSEIFDDQFSVERPDGSNFTLKIRSTKLEDSAMYFCASSAGLAGYTGELFFGEGSRLTVL.

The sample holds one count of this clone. The CDR3: CASRERQGARGYGYTF. For the CDR3, the DNA is TGTGCCAGCAGGGAAAGACAGGGGGCAAGGGGCTATGGCTACACCTTC. The chain combines TRBV6-1 with TRBJ1-2; 10 bases are shared with TRBD1. Germline V gene data show CDR1 as MNHNS and CDR2 as SASEGT. The CDR3 totals 16 residues. The ends lost 6 bases at V and 4 bases at J; junction bases unmatched: 11.

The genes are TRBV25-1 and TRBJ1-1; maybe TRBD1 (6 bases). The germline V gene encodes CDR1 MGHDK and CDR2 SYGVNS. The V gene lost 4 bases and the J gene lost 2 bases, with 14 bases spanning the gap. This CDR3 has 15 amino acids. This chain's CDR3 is CASSAPGRGNTEAFF. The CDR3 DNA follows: TGTGCCAGCAGTGCTCCGGGCAGGGGCAACACTGAAGCTTTCTTT. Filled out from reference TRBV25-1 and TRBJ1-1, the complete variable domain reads EADIYQTPRYLVIGTGKKITLECSQTMGHDKMYWYQQDPGMELHLIHYSYGVNSTEKGDLSSESTVSRIRTEHFPLTLESARPSHTSQYLCASSAPGRGNTEAFFGQGTRLTVV.

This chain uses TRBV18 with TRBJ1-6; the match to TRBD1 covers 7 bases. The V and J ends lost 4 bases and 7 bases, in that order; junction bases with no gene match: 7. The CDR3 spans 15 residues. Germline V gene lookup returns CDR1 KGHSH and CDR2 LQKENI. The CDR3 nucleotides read TGTGCCAGCTCACTGCACCCGGGACAGAATTCACCCCTCCACTTT. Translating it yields CASSLHPGQNSPLHF.

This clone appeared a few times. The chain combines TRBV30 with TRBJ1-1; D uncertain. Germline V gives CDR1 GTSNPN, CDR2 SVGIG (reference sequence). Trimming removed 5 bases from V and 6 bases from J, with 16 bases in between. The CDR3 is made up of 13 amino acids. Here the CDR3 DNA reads TGTGCCTGGTTGGGAAGCCGATTCTCTGAAGCTTTCTTT. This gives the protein CAWLGSRFSEAFF.

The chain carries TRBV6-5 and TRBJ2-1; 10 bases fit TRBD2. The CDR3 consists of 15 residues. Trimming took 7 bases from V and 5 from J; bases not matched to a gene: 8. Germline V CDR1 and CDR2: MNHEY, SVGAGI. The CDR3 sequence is CASTRASGGHNEQFF. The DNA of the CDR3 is TGTGCCAGCACCCGGGCTAGCGGGGGCCACAATGAGCAGTTCTTC.

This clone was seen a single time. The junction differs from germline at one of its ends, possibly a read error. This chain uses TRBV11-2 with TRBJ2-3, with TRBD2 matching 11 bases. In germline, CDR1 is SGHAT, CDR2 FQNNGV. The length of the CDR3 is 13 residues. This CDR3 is CASSFGTSGGLGF. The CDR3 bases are TGTGCCAGCAGCTTTGGCACTAGCGGGGGCCTAGGGTTT.

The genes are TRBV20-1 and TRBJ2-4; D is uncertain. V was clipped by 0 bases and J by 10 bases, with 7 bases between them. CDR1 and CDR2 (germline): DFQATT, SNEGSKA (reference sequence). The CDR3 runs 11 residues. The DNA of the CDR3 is TGCAGTGCTAGAGATTCCTCGATTCAGTACTTC. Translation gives CSARDSSIQYF.

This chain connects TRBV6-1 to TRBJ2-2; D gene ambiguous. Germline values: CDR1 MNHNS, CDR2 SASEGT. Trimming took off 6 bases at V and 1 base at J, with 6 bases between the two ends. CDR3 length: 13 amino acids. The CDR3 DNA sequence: TGTGCCAGCAGCCGATTGAACACCGGGGAGCTGTTTTTT. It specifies CASSRLNTGELFF.

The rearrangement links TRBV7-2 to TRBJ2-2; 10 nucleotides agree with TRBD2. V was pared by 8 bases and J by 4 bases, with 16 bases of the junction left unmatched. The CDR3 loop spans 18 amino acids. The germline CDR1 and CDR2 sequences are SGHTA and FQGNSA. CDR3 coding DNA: TGTGCCAGCCCACGGTCGGCTAGCGGGGGAGGTAGCACCGGGGAGCTGTTTTTT. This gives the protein CASPRSASGGGSTGELFF.

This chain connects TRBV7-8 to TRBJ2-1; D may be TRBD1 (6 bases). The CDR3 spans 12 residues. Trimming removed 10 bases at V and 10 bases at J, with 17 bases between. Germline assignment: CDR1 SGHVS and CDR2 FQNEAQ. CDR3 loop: CAISDSLLEQFF. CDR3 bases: TGTGCCATATCGGACAGCCTGCTGGAGCAGTTCTTC.

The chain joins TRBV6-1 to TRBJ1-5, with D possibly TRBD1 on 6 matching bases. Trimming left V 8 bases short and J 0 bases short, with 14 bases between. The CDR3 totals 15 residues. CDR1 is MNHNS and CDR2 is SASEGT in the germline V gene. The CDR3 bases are TGTGCCAGCGTCCCGGACAGAAATAGCAATCAGCCCCAGCATTTT. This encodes CASVPDRNSNQPQHF.

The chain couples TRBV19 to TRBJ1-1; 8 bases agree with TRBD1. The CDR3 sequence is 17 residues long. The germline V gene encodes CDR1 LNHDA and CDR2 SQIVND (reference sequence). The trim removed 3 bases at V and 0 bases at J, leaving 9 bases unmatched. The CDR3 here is CASSIWTGKLLNTEAFF. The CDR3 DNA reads TGTGCCAGTAGTATTTGGACAGGGAAGCTTCTGAACACTGAAGCTTTCTTT.

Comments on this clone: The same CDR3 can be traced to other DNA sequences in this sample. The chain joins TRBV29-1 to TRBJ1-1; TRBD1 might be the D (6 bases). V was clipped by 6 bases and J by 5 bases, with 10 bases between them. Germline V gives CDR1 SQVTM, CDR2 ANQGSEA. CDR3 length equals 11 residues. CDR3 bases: TGCAGCGTGGGAAGGGGGACTGAAGCTTTCTTT. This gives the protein CSVGRGTEAFF. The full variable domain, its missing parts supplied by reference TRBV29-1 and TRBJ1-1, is SAVISQKPSRDICQRGTSLTIQCQVDSQVTMMFWYRQQPGQSLTLIATANQGSEATYESGFVIDKFPISRPNLTFSTLTVSNMSPEDSSIYLCSVGRGTEAFFGQGTRLTVV.

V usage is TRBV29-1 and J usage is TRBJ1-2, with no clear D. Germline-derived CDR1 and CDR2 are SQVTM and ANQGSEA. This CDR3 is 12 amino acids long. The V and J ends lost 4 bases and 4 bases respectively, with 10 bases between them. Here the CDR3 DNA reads TGCAGCGTTGTCGGGCAGCTCTATGGCTACACCTTC. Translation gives CSVVGQLYGYTF.

CDR3 loop: CASSLAGTGGEKLFF. CDR3 nucleotide sequence: TGCGCCAGCAGCTTGGCAGGGACAGGGGGTGAAAAACTGTTTTTT. The genes are TRBV5-1 and TRBJ1-4; 11 bases map to TRBD1. From germline, CDR1 is SGHRS and CDR2 YFSETQ. CDR3 size: 15 residues. The junction had 2 bases not matched to a gene; V was cut back by 0 bases and J by 7 bases.

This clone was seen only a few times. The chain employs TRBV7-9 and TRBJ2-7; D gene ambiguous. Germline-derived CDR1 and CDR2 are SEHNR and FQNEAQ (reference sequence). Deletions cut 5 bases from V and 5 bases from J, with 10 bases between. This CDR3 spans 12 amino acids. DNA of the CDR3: TGTGCCAGCAGCCCAAGCTACGACGAGCAGTACTTC. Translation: CASSPSYDEQYF. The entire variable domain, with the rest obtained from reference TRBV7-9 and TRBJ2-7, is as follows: DTGVSQNPRHKITKRGQNVTFRCDPISEHNRLYWYRQTLGQGPEFLTYFQNEAQLEKSRLLSDRFSAERPKGSFSTLEIQRTEQGDSAMYLCASSPSYDEQYFGPGTRLTVT.

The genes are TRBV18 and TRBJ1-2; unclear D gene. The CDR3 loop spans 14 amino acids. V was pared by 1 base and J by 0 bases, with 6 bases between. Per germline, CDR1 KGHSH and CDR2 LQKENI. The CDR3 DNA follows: TGTGCCAGCTCACCACGGGGTCCTAACTATGGCTACACCTTC. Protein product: CASSPRGPNYGYTF.

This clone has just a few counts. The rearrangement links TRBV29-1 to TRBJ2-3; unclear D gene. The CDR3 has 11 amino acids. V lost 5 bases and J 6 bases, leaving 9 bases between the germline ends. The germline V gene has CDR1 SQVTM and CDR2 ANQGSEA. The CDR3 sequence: CSVLAGDTQYF. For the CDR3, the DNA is TGCAGCGTTTTAGCTGGCGATACGCAGTATTTT.

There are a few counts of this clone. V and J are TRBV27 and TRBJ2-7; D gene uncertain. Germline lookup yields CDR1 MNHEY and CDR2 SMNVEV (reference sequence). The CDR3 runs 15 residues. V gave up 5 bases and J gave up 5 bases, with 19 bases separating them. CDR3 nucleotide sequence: TGTGCCAGCAGTCCCCGACTCAGTTTGGGCGACGAGCAGTACTTC. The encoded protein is CASSPRLSLGDEQYF.

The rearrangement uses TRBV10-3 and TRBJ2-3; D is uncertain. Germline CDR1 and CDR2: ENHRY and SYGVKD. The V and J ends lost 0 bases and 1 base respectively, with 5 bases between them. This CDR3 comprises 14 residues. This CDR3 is CAISESRGTDTQYF. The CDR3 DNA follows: TGTGCCATCAGTGAGTCACGGGGCACAGATACGCAGTATTTT.

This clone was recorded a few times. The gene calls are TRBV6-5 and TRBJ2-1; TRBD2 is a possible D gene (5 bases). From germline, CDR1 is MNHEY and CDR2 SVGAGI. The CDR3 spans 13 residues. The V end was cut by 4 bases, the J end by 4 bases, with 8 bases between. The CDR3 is CASSWELYNEQFF. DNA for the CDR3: TGTGCCAGCAGTTGGGAGCTTTACAATGAGCAGTTCTTC.